Each of the 10 T cell receptor beta chains below was sequenced from the same sample in a study of blood T cell repertoires in COVID-19. Clones were read by immunoSEQ multiplex PCR, and TCRdb kept only the in-frame ones, dropping some. The profile shows some 180,000 clones, around 81% of them singletons. Sequenced sample: peripheral blood. The receptor set was obtained from a man between 65 and 79 years old with active or convalescent COVID-19.

This clone appeared once. This chain connects TRBV10-3 to TRBJ2-1; a possible D gene is TRBD2 (7 bases). Trimming removed 4 bases at V and 5 bases at J, with 15 bases between. This CDR3 has 15 amino acids. CDR1 ENHRY and CDR2 SYGVKD come from the germline V gene. CDR3 amino acids: CAISGRGGVDNEQFF. The DNA of the CDR3 is TGTGCCATCAGTGGAAGGGGGGGGGTGGACAATGAGCAGTTCTTC.

V usage is TRBV27 and J usage is TRBJ1-4, with TRBD1 matching 7 bases. V shed 3 bases and J 0 bases; nucleotides not matched to a gene: 4. The CDR3 loop spans 16 amino acids. CDR1 and CDR2 (germline): MNHEY, SMNVEV (reference sequence). CDR3 protein: CASSLDRPTTNEKLFF. CDR3 sequence (DNA): TGTGCCAGCAGTTTGGACAGGCCCACAACTAATGAAAAACTGTTTTTT.

This chain links TRBV11-2 with TRBJ2-2; 7 bases line up with TRBD1. The CDR3 sequence is 16 residues long. The J segment lost 0 bases and the V segment lost 3 bases, leaving 4 bases of the junction unmatched. Germline CDR1 is SGHAT and CDR2 is FQNNGV. CDR3 DNA: TGTGCCAGCAGCTTCCGGGACAGAGCGAACACCGGGGAGCTGTTTTTT. Translation gives CASSFRDRANTGELFF.

This chain links TRBV9 with TRBJ2-7, with 7 bases fitting TRBD1. The CDR3 is made up of 16 amino acids. Germline CDR1 is SGDLS and CDR2 is YYNGEE. V dropped 0 bases and J dropped 0; count of bases not matched to a gene: 6. The CDR3 DNA reads TGTGCCAGCAGCGTAGGAGGGGACAGTTTCTCCTACGAGCAGTACTTC. Amino acid sequence: CASSVGGDSFSYEQYF.

The chain carries TRBV7-9 and TRBJ1-5; 12 nucleotides line up with TRBD1. Germline loops: CDR1 SEHNR, CDR2 FQNEAQ (reference sequence). Germline trimming cut 3 bases from V and 5 bases from J; bases unmatched to any gene: 2. The CDR3 has 15 residues. CDR3 nucleotide sequence: TGTGCCAGCAGCTTTGGGACAGGGGGCGATCAGCCCCAGCATTTT. Translating it yields CASSFGTGGDQPQHF.

The rearrangement links TRBV28 to TRBJ1-2; D ambiguous. The CDR3 extends over 15 amino acids. CDR1 MDHEN and CDR2 SYDVKM come from the germline V gene. Trimming took off 1 base at V and 4 bases at J, with 13 bases between the two ends. The chain's CDR3 is CASSLSGGALYGYTF. The CDR3 nucleotides are TGTGCCAGCAGTTTATCTGGCGGAGCTCTCTATGGCTACACCTTC.

V usage is TRBV7-8 and J usage is TRBJ2-1, with TRBD2 identical over 11 bases. CDR3 size: 18 residues. V lost 0 bases, J lost 3 bases, and 7 bases stayed unmatched. The germline V gene encodes CDR1 SGHVS and CDR2 FQNEAQ. CDR3 region: CASSLALAGGLDYNEQFF. CDR3 bases: TGTGCCAGCAGCTTAGCGCTAGCGGGAGGATTGGACTACAATGAGCAGTTCTTC.

V usage is TRBV19 and J usage is TRBJ2-1, with 9 positions matching TRBD1. V lost 6 bases and J lost 1; bases outside the gene matches: 4. The CDR3 runs 15 residues. Per germline, CDR1 LNHDA and CDR2 SQIVND (reference sequence). The CDR3 sequence: CASRSGTGSYNEQFF. The CDR3, as DNA: TGTGCCAGTAGATCAGGGACAGGGTCCTACAATGAGCAGTTCTTC.

The chain employs TRBV19 and TRBJ2-1; D is undetermined. The CDR3 length is 16 residues. CDR1 and CDR2 from the germline V gene are LNHDA and SQIVND (reference sequence). The V end lost 4 bases, the J end lost 2 bases, and 15 bases lay between the germline ends. The CDR3 DNA follows: TGTGCCAGTAGTACCCGAGCAACGCCAACCTACAATGAGCAGTTCTTC. Its protein product is CASSTRATPTYNEQFF. The full variable domain, completed using reference TRBV19 and TRBJ2-1, is DGGITQSPKYLFRKEGQNVTLSCEQNLNHDAMYWYRQDPGQGLRLIYYSQIVNDFQKGDIAEGYSVSREKKESFPLTVTSAQKNPTAFYLCASSTRATPTYNEQFFGPGTRLTVL.

This sequence joins TRBV11-3 and TRBJ2-7; 9 nucleotides match TRBD1. V trimming: 5 bases; J trimming: 0 bases; junction bases outside the gene matches: 8. The germline V gene encodes CDR1 SGHNT and CDR2 YENEEA. CDR3 length equals 16 residues. The CDR3 nucleotides read TGTGCCAGCAGCCCCCCCGGGACAGGGAGCTCCTACGAGCAGTACTTC. It encodes CASSPPGTGSSYEQYF.